This T cell receptor (beta chain) originates from a study of blood T cell repertoires in COVID-19. Turning to the study itself: Donors in the United States, Italy and Spain gave samples during acute or convalescent COVID-19. PBMCs, B-cell-depleted T cells, or T cells were the source of the cDNA or gDNA that made up the material.

Trimming removed 5 bases at V and 2 bases at J, with 10 bases between. The CDR3 has 13 amino acids. CDR1 is SGDLS, CDR2 YYNGEE, per germline. Original analysis: Reference gene primer amplification gave estimated nucleated cell counts. Assay: immunoSEQ multiplex PCR; the TCRdb copy retains only in-frame clones and omits some. D and trimming come from the DNA, and the V and J calls and clone size come from that table. This table has some 41,000 clones, under 85% appearing once. The specimen was peripheral blood. This chain uses TRBV9 with TRBJ1-2; possible D gene TRBD1, 5 bases. This sequence originates from an older man in a cohort sampled during active COVID-19. CDR3 loop: CASSPSGNYGYTF. The DNA for the CDR3 is TGTGCCAGCAGTCCTTCAGGGAACTATGGCTACACCTTC.